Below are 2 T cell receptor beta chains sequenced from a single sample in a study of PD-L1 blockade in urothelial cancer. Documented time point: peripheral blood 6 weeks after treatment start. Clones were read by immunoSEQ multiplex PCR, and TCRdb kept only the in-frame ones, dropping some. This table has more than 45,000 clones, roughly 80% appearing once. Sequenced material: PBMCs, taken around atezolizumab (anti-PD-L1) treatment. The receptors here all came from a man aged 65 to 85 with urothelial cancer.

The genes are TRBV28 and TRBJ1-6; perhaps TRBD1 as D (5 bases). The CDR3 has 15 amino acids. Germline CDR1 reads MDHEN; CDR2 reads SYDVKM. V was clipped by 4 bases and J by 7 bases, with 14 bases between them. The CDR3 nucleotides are TGTGCCAGCAGTTATAAGCAGGGAGGCAATTCACCCCTCCACTTT. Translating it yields CASSYKQGGNSPLHF.

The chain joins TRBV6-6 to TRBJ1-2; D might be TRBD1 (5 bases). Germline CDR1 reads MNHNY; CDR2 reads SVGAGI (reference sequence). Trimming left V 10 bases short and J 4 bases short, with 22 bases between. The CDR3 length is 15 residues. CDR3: CATSLSAGGSYGYTF. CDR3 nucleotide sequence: TGTGCCACCTCACTTTCCGCCGGGGGGAGCTATGGCTACACCTTC.